These 16 T cell receptor beta chains were sequenced from one sample in a study of blood T cell repertoires in COVID-19. The assay was immunoSEQ multiplex PCR, and TCRdb's table has in-frame clones only and misses some. This table has around 200,000 clones, roughly 75% appearing once. Source material: peripheral blood. These receptors were taken from a woman in her 70s with acute or convalescent COVID-19.

The V and J genes are TRBV28 and TRBJ1-1; TRBD1 matches at 7 bases. CDR3 size: 16 residues. V shed 10 bases and J 1 base; nucleotides not matched to a gene: 15. Germline CDR1 MDHEN, CDR2 SYDVKM. This chain's CDR3 is CAISFDRARWNTEAFF. CDR3 DNA sequence: TGTGCCATAAGTTTCGACAGGGCGAGATGGAACACTGAAGCTTTCTTT. Using reference TRBV28 and TRBJ1-1 for the parts outside the CDR3, the full variable domain is DVKVTQSSRYLVKRTGEKVFLECVQDMDHENMFWYRQDPGLGLRLIYFSYDVKMKEKGDIPEGYSVSREKKERFSLILESASTNQTSMYLCAISFDRARWNTEAFFGQGTRLTVV.

This clone has a single count. The chain is built from TRBV2 and TRBJ1-2; TRBD1 agrees at 8 bases. The CDR3 has 15 residues. Looked up from germline, CDR1 is SNHLY and CDR2 is FYNNEI. Losses at the gene ends were 6 bases for V and 5 bases for J; bases not matched to a gene: 11. The CDR3: CASRQLAGTGYGYTF. The CDR3 nucleotides are TGTGCCAGCAGACAACTCGCCGGGACAGGATATGGCTACACCTTC.

The CDR3 protein is CASSAGGGTNYGYTF. Written as DNA, the CDR3 is TGTGCCAGCAGTGCCGGGGGAGGGACTAACTATGGCTACACCTTC. The genes are TRBV2 and TRBJ1-2, with D possibly being TRBD1 (5 bases). This CDR3 comprises 15 residues. Germline CDR1 reads SNHLY; CDR2 reads FYNNEI. Between the trimmed V and J ends, which lost 4 bases and 0 bases, there was a span of 12 bases.

The chain combines TRBV19 with TRBJ1-2, with D possibly being TRBD1 (5 bases). The germline V gene encodes CDR1 LNHDA and CDR2 SQIVND (reference sequence). V dropped 3 bases and J dropped 4 bases, with 18 bases sitting between them. The CDR3 is 16 amino acids. The CDR3 sequence: CASSISAGQGIYGYTF. In DNA form, the CDR3 reads TGTGCCAGTAGTATCTCGGCGGGGCAGGGTATCTATGGCTACACCTTC.

The chain has TRBV7-2 and TRBJ2-5; tentatively, D is TRBD1 (5 bases). The CDR3 spans 14 residues. Trimming took 1 base from V and 2 from J, leaving 8 bases between them. CDR1 SGHTA and CDR2 FQGNSA come from the germline V gene. The CDR3 nucleotides read TGTGCCAGCAGCTTAGGAGGACAACAAGAGACCCAGTACTTC. Amino acid sequence: CASSLGGQQETQYF.

The chain carries TRBV18 and TRBJ1-1, with unresolved D. The V and J ends lost 1 base and 4 bases respectively, with 7 bases between them. CDR1 is KGHSH, CDR2 LQKENI, per germline. The CDR3 contains 13 residues. CDR3 sequence: CASSPQEGTEAFF. The CDR3 bases are TGTGCCAGCTCACCACAGGAGGGCACTGAAGCTTTCTTT.

This clone was detected many times. The chain employs TRBV2 and TRBJ2-5, with D perhaps TRBD2 (5 bases). The length of the CDR3 is 13 residues. Germline V gene sequence: CDR1 SNHLY, CDR2 FYNNEI. The V end lost 8 bases, the J end lost 2 bases, and 12 bases lay between the germline ends. The CDR3 loop is CASARDLQETQYF. The CDR3 DNA follows: TGTGCCAGCGCACGGGATCTACAAGAGACCCAGTACTTC.

This clone was seen only once. This chain links TRBV21-1 with TRBJ2-3; TRBD2 is taken as the D call from the table, unchecked against the DNA. TRBV21-1 counts as a pseudogene. The CDR3 length is 14 residues. The CDR3 coding sequence is TGTGCCAGCAGCAAAGCGCGGGGCACAGATACGCAGTATTTT. Translation: CASSKARGTDTQYF.

The chain has TRBV5-1 and TRBJ2-1; 8 bases match TRBD1. J lost 8 bases, V lost 4 bases, and 11 bases had no gene match. Germline-derived CDR1 and CDR2 are SGHRS and YFSETQ. The CDR3 totals 15 residues. The CDR3 sequence: CASSETGAAIYEQFF. CDR3 in DNA: TGCGCCAGCAGCGAGACAGGGGCCGCCATATATGAGCAGTTCTTC.

The J gene is TRBJ2-4, the V gene TRBV7-2; D is perhaps TRBD2 (6 bases). CDR3 length equals 11 residues. Germline V CDR1 and CDR2: SGHTA, FQGNSA. The ends were cut back, 6 bases at V and 6 bases at J, with 6 bases in the middle. DNA for the CDR3: TGTGCCAGCAGGGGGGGAAACATTCAGTACTTC. It specifies CASRGGNIQYF.

The V call is TRBV5-1, the J call TRBJ2-7; 8 bases map to TRBD1. The germline gives CDR1 SGHRS, CDR2 YFSETQ. The V and J ends lost 3 bases and 2 bases, in that order; junction bases with no gene match: 4. CDR3 length: 14 residues. The CDR3 DNA follows: TGCGCCAGCAGCTCTCAGACAGGGGCCTACGAGCAGTACTTC. This codes for CASSSQTGAYEQYF.

The chain has TRBV29-1 and TRBJ2-1; TRBD1 aligns across 11 bases. Germline values: CDR1 SQVTM, CDR2 ANQGSEA. CDR3 length: 12 amino acids. The J segment lost 7 bases and the V segment lost 7 bases, leaving 3 bases of the junction unmatched. In DNA form, the CDR3 reads TGCAGCGCCGGACAGGGGGCAAATGAGCAGTTCTTC. It translates to CSAGQGANEQFF.

The rearrangement uses TRBV3-1 (or the pseudogene TRBV3-2) and TRBJ1-1, with 9 bases matching TRBD1. The CDR3 spans 15 residues. The V gene's germline CDR1 is LGHDT and CDR2 YNNKEL (reference sequence). V dropped 4 bases and J dropped 5; count of bases not matched to a gene: 8. CDR3 loop: CASSLSDRGRTEAFF. CDR3 bases: TGTGCCAGCAGCCTATCGGACAGGGGACGTACTGAAGCTTTCTTT.

The chain couples TRBV12-2 to TRBJ2-3; the table calls TRBD2, which could not be checked here. TRBV12-2 is assigned pseudogene status. The CDR3 is made up of 17 amino acids. CDR3 bases: TGTGCAAGTCGCTTAGCGAGTCTCAGCGCGCGCACAGATACGCAGTATTTT. This sequence encodes CASRLASLSARTDTQYF.

As to this clone: Other DNA sequences in the same sample also yield this CDR3. This sequence joins TRBV27 and TRBJ1-5, with unresolved D. The ends were cut back, 0 bases at V and 0 bases at J, with 3 bases in the middle. Germline V CDR1 and CDR2: MNHEY, SMNVEV (reference sequence). This CDR3 region has 14 residues. The CDR3 loop reads CASSLSYSNQPQHF. CDR3 nucleotides: TGTGCCAGCAGTTTATCTTATAGCAATCAGCCCCAGCATTTT.

This sequence joins TRBV5-6 and TRBJ1-6; 11 nucleotides align to TRBD1. Germline CDR1 reads SGHDT; CDR2 reads YYEEEE. V shed 2 bases and J 9 bases; nucleotides not matched to a gene: 4. The CDR3 has 15 amino acids. In DNA, the CDR3 is TGTGCCAGCAGCTTCTTGGACAGGGGGCTTTCACCCCTCCACTTT. Its translation is CASSFLDRGLSPLHF.